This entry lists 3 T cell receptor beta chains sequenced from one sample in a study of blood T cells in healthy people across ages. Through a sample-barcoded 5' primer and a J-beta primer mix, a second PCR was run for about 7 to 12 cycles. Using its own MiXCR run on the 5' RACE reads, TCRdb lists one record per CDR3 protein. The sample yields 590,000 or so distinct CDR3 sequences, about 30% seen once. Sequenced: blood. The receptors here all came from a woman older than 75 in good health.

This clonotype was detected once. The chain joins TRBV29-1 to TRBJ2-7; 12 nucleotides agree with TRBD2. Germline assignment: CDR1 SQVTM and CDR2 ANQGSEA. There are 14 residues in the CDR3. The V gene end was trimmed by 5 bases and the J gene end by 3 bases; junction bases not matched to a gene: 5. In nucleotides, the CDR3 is TGCAGCGTTTACAAACTAGCGGGAGGCTACGAGCAGTACTTC. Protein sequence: CSVYKLAGGYEQYF.

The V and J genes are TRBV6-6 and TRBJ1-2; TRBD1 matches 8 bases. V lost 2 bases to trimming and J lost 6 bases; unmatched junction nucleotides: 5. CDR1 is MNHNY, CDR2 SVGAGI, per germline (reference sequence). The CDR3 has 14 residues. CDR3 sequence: CASSYPTGGHGYTF. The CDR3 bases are TGTGCCAGCAGTTACCCTACAGGGGGACATGGCTACACCTTC.

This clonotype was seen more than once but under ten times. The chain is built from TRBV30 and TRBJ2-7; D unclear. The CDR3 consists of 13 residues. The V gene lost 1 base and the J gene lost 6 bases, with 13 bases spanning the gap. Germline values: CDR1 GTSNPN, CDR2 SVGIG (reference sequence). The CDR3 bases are TGTGCCTGGAGTGGTGGCAGGCTTAGCGAGCAGTACTTC. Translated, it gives CAWSGGRLSEQYF.